The sequence of this T cell receptor (beta chain) was determined in a study of blood T cell repertoires in COVID-19. Sequencing was performed with immunoSEQ multiplex PCR; in TCRdb, only in-frame clones are kept and a portion is missing. The sample yields about 140,000 clones, around four fifths seen once. The sample was PBMCs or T cells enriched from blood (not recorded which). This TCR was sampled from a man aged 65 to 79 who had been exposed to COVID-19.

The CDR3 DNA sequence: TGCAGCGTCGAACCGGGACTAGCGGGAGGGAAACCCTCCTACGAGCAGTACTTC. It encodes CSVEPGLAGGKPSYEQYF. V is TRBV29-1 and J is TRBJ2-7; 16 bases line up with TRBD2. Germline lookup yields CDR1 SQVTM and CDR2 ANQGSEA. V was pared by 6 bases and J by 0 bases, with 11 bases of the junction left unmatched. CDR3 size: 18 residues.